This TCR beta chain derives from a study of cytotoxic CD8 clonotypes in ibrutinib-treated CLL. Study at large: Collecting the response samples happened after a median 12 months of treatment, with a range of 6 to 36.

Per germline, CDR1 SNHLY and CDR2 FYNNEI. Trimming cost V 5 bases and J 4 bases, with 12 bases left between them. The CDR3 contains 13 residues. The study's findings and limits: Increased clonality at ibrutinib response gave way to a return toward baseline at progression.

The data were produced by immunoSEQ multiplex PCR, yet TCRdb's version contains in-frame clones alone and is incomplete. The sample shows about 72,000 clones, approximately 71% of them seen only once. This clone was seen more than once but under ten times. The antigen remains undetermined. This receptor was identified in a human donor with chronic lymphocytic leukemia. The rearrangement links TRBV2 to TRBJ2-7; tentative D call: TRBD1 (6 bases). The sample here was PBMCs, taken after 12 months of ibrutinib treatment. The CDR3 DNA reads as TGTGCCAGCAGTATTGGACAGACGTACGAGCAGTACTTC. Protein product: CASSIGQTYEQYF.